Below are 9 T cell receptor beta chains sequenced from a single sample in a study of blood T cell repertoires in COVID-19. TCRdb's table, derived via immunoSEQ multiplex PCR, lists solely in-frame clones and lacks some. Among about 220,000 clones listed, around 82% were seen once. The sample taken for sequencing was peripheral blood. These receptor sequences come from a woman of 80 years or more with acute or convalescent COVID-19.

The gene calls are TRBV12-5 and TRBJ2-7; the D is unclear. Germline lookup yields CDR1 LGHNT and CDR2 FRNRAP. V lost 7 bases and J lost 0, with 7 bases in between. This CDR3 has 12 residues. The CDR3 here is CASALSSYEQYF. The CDR3, as DNA: TGTGCTAGTGCCCTGAGCTCCTACGAGCAGTACTTC. Looking up the rest from reference TRBV12-5 and TRBJ2-7 gives the full variable domain: DARVTQTPRHKVTEMGQEVTMRCQPILGHNTVFWYRQTMMQGLELLAYFRNRAPLDDSGMPKDRFSAEMPDATLATLKIQPSEPRDSAVYFCASALSSYEQYFGPGTRLTVT.

CDR3 in amino acids: CASRRTGSEAFF. As DNA, the CDR3 is TGCGCCAGCAGGCGGACAGGATCAGAAGCTTTCTTT. The rearrangement uses TRBV10-1 and TRBJ1-1, with 7 nucleotides matching TRBD1. Trimming took 6 bases from V and 8 from J; bases not matched to a gene: 6. CDR3 size: 12 residues. Germline-derived CDR1 and CDR2 are WNHNN and SYGVQD (reference sequence).

This sequence joins TRBV6-5 and TRBJ2-3, with 12 bases identical to TRBD1. CDR3 length equals 16 residues. CDR1 is MNHEY, CDR2 SVGAGI, per germline. With V trimmed by 4 bases and J by 9 bases, 11 bases remained unmatched. This CDR3 reads CASSSASGTGGDTQYF. Here the CDR3 DNA reads TGTGCCAGCAGTTCTGCCTCCGGGACAGGGGGCGACACGCAGTATTTT.

This chain uses TRBV15 with TRBJ2-5; D is undetermined. V gave up 1 base and J gave up 5 bases, with 11 bases separating them. Germline V lookup: CDR1 LNHNV, CDR2 YYDKDF (reference sequence). The CDR3 consists of 14 residues. CDR3 DNA: TGTGCCACCAGCAGAGGAAGCGTGCTTGAGACCCAGTACTTC. It yields the protein CATSRGSVLETQYF.

The chain couples TRBV16 to TRBJ2-3; D is possibly TRBD1 (5 bases). CDR1 is KGHSY and CDR2 is FQNENV in the germline V gene. V lost 4 bases and J lost 0, with 14 bases in between. CDR3 length: 16 residues. The CDR3 loop reads CASSPLGRASTDTQYF. The DNA of the CDR3 is TGTGCCAGCAGCCCCCTGGGCAGGGCTAGCACAGATACGCAGTATTTT.

The rearrangement links TRBV12-5 to TRBJ1-5; TRBD1 matches 9 bases. The germline gives CDR1 LGHNT, CDR2 FRNRAP. V gave up 7 bases and J gave up 6 bases; unmatched junction bases: 25. There are 20 residues in the CDR3. The CDR3 spells CASVVTAPLFRTGGVQPQHF. The CDR3 bases are TGTGCTAGTGTCGTGACAGCCCCCCTCTTTAGAACAGGGGGCGTTCAGCCCCAGCATTTT. Based on the CDR3 plus reference TRBV12-5 and TRBJ1-5, the full variable domain is DARVTQTPRHKVTEMGQEVTMRCQPILGHNTVFWYRQTMMQGLELLAYFRNRAPLDDSGMPKDRFSAEMPDATLATLKIQPSEPRDSAVYFCASVVTAPLFRTGGVQPQHFGDGTRLSIL.

V is TRBV6-1 and J is TRBJ2-7; TRBD1 is a possible D gene (5 bases). V was cut by 1 base and J by 4 bases, with 11 bases left in between. Germline V gives CDR1 MNHNS, CDR2 SASEGT. This CDR3 region has 14 residues. CDR3 sequence (DNA): TGTGCCAGCAGTGAAGGCTGGGGCCCTTACGAGCAGTACTTC. Its translation: CASSEGWGPYEQYF.

The chain uses TRBV5-6 and TRBJ2-1, with a weak D call TRBD1 (5 bases). V lost 4 bases and J lost 0, with 17 bases in between. The germline V gene encodes CDR1 SGHDT and CDR2 YYEEEE. The CDR3 runs 17 residues. The CDR3 sequence: CASSEAIGVSSYNEQFF. The DNA of the CDR3 is TGTGCCAGCAGCGAGGCTATAGGGGTGAGCTCCTACAATGAGCAGTTCTTC.

The rearrangement uses TRBV30 and TRBJ1-5, with TRBD1 identical over 8 bases. Germline V gives CDR1 GTSNPN, CDR2 SVGIG (reference sequence). The CDR3 has 15 amino acids. J gave up 0 bases and V 4 bases, and 5 bases lay outside the gene matches. DNA for the CDR3: TGTGCCTGGACACAGGGGGTGCCTAGCAATCAGCCCCAGCATTTT. Protein sequence: CAWTQGVPSNQPQHF.